A selection of T cell receptor beta chains follows, all from one sample in a study of blood T cells in healthy people across ages. From the 5' RACE reads, TCRdb called clonotypes with MiXCR, one entry per CDR3 protein. The data hold 780,000 or so distinct CDR3 sequences, with around 50% observed a single time. What was sequenced was blood. These receptors were obtained from a man aged 40-49 years in good health. Both conserved end residues are part of each CDR3. Each record gives: clone size, J gene, V gene, D gene, CDR3 protein, CDR3 DNA. The D gene is left open where the match is weak. Not every row has a clone size; where given, it reads once, few, many or a size class.

abundance: .; j_gene: TRBJ1-2; v_gene: TRBV2; d_gene: TRBD1; CDR3aa: CASSERDSGYTF; CDR3nt: TGTGCCAGCAGTGAACGGGACAGTGGCTACACCTTC
abundance: .; j_gene: TRBJ2-7; v_gene: TRBV20-1; d_gene: TRBD2; CDR3aa: CSARKTSVNPYEQYF; CDR3nt: TGCAGTGCTAGGAAAACTAGCGTGAACCCCTACGAGCAGTACTTC
abundance: few; j_gene: TRBJ2-4; v_gene: TRBV7-9; d_gene: TRBD1; CDR3aa: CASSSRDRVENIQYF; CDR3nt: TGTGCCAGCAGCTCCCGGGACAGGGTAGAAAACATTCAGTACTTC
abundance: few; j_gene: TRBJ2-7; v_gene: TRBV18; d_gene: .; CDR3aa: CASSPPSNEQYF; CDR3nt: TGTGCCAGCTCACCACCTTCTAATGAGCAGTACTTC
abundance: .; j_gene: TRBJ1-4; v_gene: TRBV25-1; d_gene: TRBD1; CDR3aa: CASQSFGTGLNEKLFF; CDR3nt: TGTGCCAGCCAGAGCTTCGGGACAGGGTTAAATGAAAAACTGTTTTTT
abundance: .; j_gene: TRBJ2-5; v_gene: TRBV4-3; d_gene: .; CDR3aa: CASSQDRLAWETQYF; CDR3nt: TGCGCCAGCAGCCAAGATCGGCTAGCCTGGGAGACCCAGTACTTC
abundance: .; j_gene: TRBJ1-1; v_gene: TRBV29-1; d_gene: TRBD1; CDR3aa: CSVERRQGGVVNTEAFF; CDR3nt: TGCAGCGTTGAACGCAGACAGGGGGGGGTGGTTAACACTGAAGCTTTCTTT
abundance: .; j_gene: TRBJ1-2; v_gene: TRBV12-3/TRBV12-4; d_gene: TRBD1; CDR3aa: CARERGGGYTF; CDR3nt: TGTGCCAGGGAGCGAGGGGGCGGCTACACCTTC
abundance: .; j_gene: TRBJ1-2; v_gene: TRBV20-1; d_gene: .; CDR3aa: CSAREQWGYGYTF; CDR3nt: TGCAGTGCTAGGGAACAGTGGGGGTATGGCTACACCTTC
abundance: .; j_gene: TRBJ2-7; v_gene: TRBV20-1; d_gene: TRBD1; CDR3aa: CSARAGTGFGSYEQYF; CDR3nt: TGCAGTGCTAGGGCCGGGACAGGTTTCGGCTCCTACGAGCAGTACTTC
abundance: .; j_gene: TRBJ2-6; v_gene: TRBV6-9; d_gene: .; CDR3aa: CARGPSGANVLTF; CDR3nt: TGTGCCAGGGGACCCTCTGGGGCCAACGTCCTGACTTTC
abundance: .; j_gene: TRBJ1-3; v_gene: TRBV5-1; d_gene: .; CDR3aa: CASSSVTGSGNTIYF; CDR3nt: TGCGCCAGCAGCTCGGTGACAGGCTCTGGAAACACCATATATTTT
abundance: .; j_gene: TRBJ2-4; v_gene: TRBV6-1; d_gene: TRBD1; CDR3aa: CASRQGYIQYF; CDR3nt: TGTGCCAGCAGACAGGGGTACATTCAGTACTTC
abundance: .; j_gene: TRBJ1-4; v_gene: TRBV25-1; d_gene: .; CDR3aa: CASSGRVTNEKLFF; CDR3nt: TGTGCCAGCAGTGGCAGGGTAACTAATGAAAAACTGTTTTTT
abundance: .; j_gene: TRBJ2-7; v_gene: TRBV20-1; d_gene: TRBD2; CDR3aa: CSARGPGLGPEQYF; CDR3nt: TGCAGTGCTAGAGGGCCGGGACTAGGTCCCGAGCAGTACTTC
abundance: .; j_gene: TRBJ2-1; v_gene: TRBV29-1; d_gene: TRBD2; CDR3aa: CSVERGLAGPGDEQFF; CDR3nt: TGCAGCGTTGAACGTGGTCTAGCGGGGCCCGGGGATGAGCAGTTCTTC
abundance: .; j_gene: TRBJ1-5; v_gene: TRBV28; d_gene: .; CDR3aa: CASSLKGFGQPQHF; CDR3nt: TGTGCCAGCAGTTTAAAAGGGTTTGGGCAGCCCCAGCATTTT
abundance: many; j_gene: TRBJ2-3; v_gene: TRBV7-3; d_gene: TRBD1; CDR3aa: CASSLGGQGPSGDTQYF; CDR3nt: TGTGCCAGCAGCTTAGGAGGACAGGGCCCCTCTGGGGATACGCAGTATTTT
abundance: .; j_gene: TRBJ2-1; v_gene: TRBV3-1; d_gene: TRBD2; CDR3aa: CASSQDRASGRNEQFF; CDR3nt: TGTGCCAGCAGCCAAGATCGGGCTAGCGGACGAAATGAGCAGTTCTTC
abundance: .; j_gene: TRBJ2-7; v_gene: TRBV28; d_gene: .; CDR3aa: CASSSVHRVQYEQYF; CDR3nt: TGTGCCAGCAGTTCCGTACACAGGGTTCAGTACGAGCAGTACTTC
abundance: few; j_gene: TRBJ2-3; v_gene: TRBV7-2; d_gene: .; CDR3aa: CASTTTDTQYF; CDR3nt: TGTGCCAGCACCACCACAGATACGCAGTATTTT
abundance: few; j_gene: TRBJ2-7; v_gene: TRBV27; d_gene: TRBD1; CDR3aa: CASRTGTGRHEQYF; CDR3nt: TGTGCCAGCCGAACCGGGACAGGTCGCCACGAGCAGTACTTC
abundance: few; j_gene: TRBJ2-7; v_gene: TRBV6-1; d_gene: .; CDR3aa: CASRYRSLRTYEQYF; CDR3nt: TGTGCCAGCAGATACAGGAGCCTTCGGACCTACGAGCAGTACTTC
abundance: .; j_gene: TRBJ1-2; v_gene: TRBV15; d_gene: TRBD1; CDR3aa: CATSRDLGQGNYGYTF; CDR3nt: TGTGCCACCAGCAGAGATCTAGGACAGGGGAACTATGGCTACACCTTC
abundance: few; j_gene: TRBJ2-5; v_gene: TRBV18; d_gene: .; CDR3aa: CASSPRNGGETQYF; CDR3nt: TGTGCCAGCTCACCTCGAAACGGGGGAGAGACCCAGTACTTC
abundance: few; j_gene: TRBJ2-5; v_gene: TRBV5-1; d_gene: .; CDR3aa: CASSSSPGNQETQYF; CDR3nt: TGCGCCAGCAGCTCGAGCCCGGGGAATCAAGAGACCCAGTACTTC
abundance: .; j_gene: TRBJ2-2; v_gene: TRBV20-1; d_gene: TRBD1; CDR3aa: CSAPTGQGNTGELFF; CDR3nt: TGCAGTGCTCCGACGGGACAGGGAAACACCGGGGAGCTGTTTTTT
abundance: few; j_gene: TRBJ2-5; v_gene: TRBV6-5; d_gene: TRBD1; CDR3aa: CASSHGLDRGHESYF; CDR3nt: TGTGCCAGCAGCCACGGCCTGGACAGGGGGCATGAATCGTACTTC
abundance: once; j_gene: TRBJ2-1; v_gene: TRBV27; d_gene: TRBD2; CDR3aa: CASIPGLGIGVHNEQFF; CDR3nt: TGTGCCAGCATTCCTGGACTAGGGATAGGGGTCCACAATGAGCAGTTCTTC
abundance: .; j_gene: TRBJ2-1; v_gene: TRBV12-3/TRBV12-4; d_gene: .; CDR3aa: CASRLGGLNEQFF; CDR3nt: TGTGCCAGCAGACTGGGGGGGCTCAATGAGCAGTTCTTC